The source of this T cell receptor beta chain is a study of T-cell reconstitution after alpha-beta-depleted transplantation in children. This CDR3 spans 13 amino acids. Germline V gives CDR1 SQVTM, CDR2 ANQGSEA. Trimming removed 5 bases from V and 8 bases from J, with 16 bases in between. A TCRbeta library incorporating unique molecular identifiers was prepared. Via MiXCR, TCRdb re-called the PCR reads, giving one row per CDR3 protein. The table shows 550,000 to 800,000 distinct CDR3 sequences, with under 15% occurring only once. This sequence originates from a girl aged 2 to 9 with congenital amegakaryocytic thrombocytopenia, due to receive a stem cell transplant. The chain employs TRBV29-1 and TRBJ2-1; either TRBD1 or TRBD2 may fit D (7 bases each). Sequenced material: PBMCs, taken before TCRalphabeta/CD19-depleted stem cell transplant. CDR3 protein: CSVNPRGGYEQFF. DNA of the CDR3: TGCAGCGTTAATCCCAGGGGGGGTTATGAGCAGTTCTTC.